The 19 T cell receptor beta chains presented below share a single source sample, sequenced in a study of low-dose radiotherapy and immunotherapy resistance in tumors. With TRAV- and TRBV-specific primers, first-strand cDNA was made, covering the alpha and beta chains. TCRs were put through approximately 20 PCR cycles of amplification with Phusion. A constant-region primer and the V-primer adapter served as the primer pair. TCRdb processed the reads anew with MiXCR; each CDR3 protein has one entry. The sample holds nearly 95,000 distinct CDR3 sequences, 9% to 9.5% seen once. The time point: before trial treatment. Sequencing used PBMCs, obtained before treatment. The source is a male donor with prostate cancer.

This clonotype was picked up many times. The chain recombines TRBV28 with TRBJ2-1; the match to TRBD1 covers 7 bases. V shed 6 bases, J shed 8 bases, and the junction held 10 bases outside the gene matches. Germline CDR1 MDHEN, CDR2 SYDVKM. The CDR3 extends over 14 amino acids. As DNA, the CDR3 is TGTGCCAGCAGCCTTCCACAGGGGTGGGATGAGCAGTTCTTC. Translation: CASSLPQGWDEQFF.

This clonotype was counted ten times or more. The chain recombines TRBV13 with TRBJ2-3; D is ambiguous. CDR1 PRHDT and CDR2 FYEKMQ come from the germline V gene (reference sequence). The CDR3 extends over 13 amino acids. Trimming took off 5 bases at V and 2 bases at J, with 8 bases between the two ends. The CDR3 nucleotides read TGTGCCAGCAGCCCGGGCCACACAGATACGCAGTATTTT. It codes for CASSPGHTDTQYF.

The sample holds many counts of this clonotype. The J gene is TRBJ2-3, the V gene TRBV7-3; D may be TRBD2 (6 bases). Trimming removed 6 bases at V and 0 bases at J, with 16 bases between. Germline assignment: CDR1 SGHTA and CDR2 FQGTGA. The CDR3 totals 16 residues. CDR3 amino acids: CASSARSSGSTDTQYF. CDR3 bases: TGTGCCAGCAGTGCCAGGTCGAGCGGGAGCACAGATACGCAGTATTTT.

This clonotype occurred many times. CDR3 sequence (DNA): TGCGCCAGCAGACGGGACGGGAGTCAAGAGACCCAGTACTTC. It yields the protein CASRRDGSQETQYF. V gene TRBV5-1 combines with J gene TRBJ2-5; D possibly corresponds to TRBD2 (6 bases). Germline CDR1 is SGHRS and CDR2 is YFSETQ. The germline V and J ends were trimmed by 5 bases and 2 bases, with 13 bases remaining between them. CDR3 length: 14 amino acids.

Many counts were recorded for this clonotype. CDR3 nucleotide sequence: TGTGCCAGCAGTTTTCGGACTACCTTAGGAAATGAGCAGTTCTTC. This codes for CASSFRTTLGNEQFF. V is TRBV6-2 or TRBV6-3 and J is TRBJ2-1; D might be TRBD2 (6 bases). V lost 4 bases and J 7 bases, leaving 17 bases between the germline ends. CDR3 length: 15 amino acids. Germline CDR1 is MNHEY and CDR2 is SVGEGT.

This clonotype was found many times. CDR3 region: CASSTGESWRETQYF. The CDR3 nucleotides read TGTGCCAGCAGTACAGGGGAAAGTTGGAGGGAGACCCAGTACTTC. The chain links TRBV11-2 to TRBJ2-5; TRBD1 agrees at 7 bases. Per the germline V gene, CDR1 is SGHAT and CDR2 is FQNNGV. CDR3 length: 15 residues. The ends lost 6 bases at V and 5 bases at J; junction bases unmatched: 12.

This clonotype was counted many times. The chain recombines TRBV5-1 with TRBJ2-1; D possibly corresponds to TRBD1 (6 bases). The CDR3 runs to 15 residues. CDR1 SGHRS and CDR2 YFSETQ come from the germline V gene. V lost 0 bases, J lost 6 bases, and 13 bases lay in between. The CDR3 nucleotides read TGCGCCAGCAGCTTGGTGGCAGTGACAGGCAATGAGCAGTTCTTC. It codes for CASSLVAVTGNEQFF.

With regard to this clonotype: An end of the junction differs from the germline gene, which may be a read error. V is TRBV28 and J is TRBJ2-3; D remains ambiguous. Germline assignment: CDR1 MDHEN and CDR2 SYDVKM. The CDR3 sequence is 16 residues long. CDR3 residues: CGSSSLKWYGTDTQYF. The CDR3 region has the DNA TGTGGCAGCAGTTCGTTAAAGTGGTATGGCACAGATACGCAGTATTTT.

In its sample, this clonotype was seen many times. This chain joins TRBV4-1 and TRBJ2-7; 7 nucleotides line up with TRBD1. The V gene end was trimmed by 4 bases and the J gene end by 4 bases; junction bases not matched to a gene: 7. Germline-derived CDR1 and CDR2 are MGHRA and YSYEKL. The CDR3 sequence is 14 residues long. CDR3 sequence reads: CASSPGQTTYEQYF. Written as DNA, the CDR3 is TGCGCCAGCAGCCCGGGACAGACAACTTACGAGCAGTACTTC.

This clonotype was found many times. This chain links TRBV4-3 with TRBJ1-5, with TRBD1 as a possible D gene (5 bases). Germline loops: CDR1 LGHNA, CDR2 YSLEER. V shed 0 bases and J shed 6 bases, with 12 bases lying between them. CDR3 size: 15 residues. CDR3 DNA sequence: TGCGCCAGCAGCCAAGAAGGCAGGGAAAGTCAGCCCCAGCATTTT. Its protein is CASSQEGRESQPQHF.

The sample holds many counts of this clonotype. The CDR3, as DNA: TGTGCCAGCAGCCAAGACTCTAATCGCAATGAGCAGTTCTTC. Amino acid sequence: CASSQDSNRNEQFF. The chain recombines TRBV4-2 with TRBJ2-1; D not resolved. The germline V gene encodes CDR1 LGHNA and CDR2 YNFKEQ. Trimming took off 0 bases at V and 6 bases at J, with 9 bases between the two ends. The CDR3 has 14 amino acids.

Many counts were recorded for this clonotype. The chain combines TRBV4-1 with TRBJ1-1, with TRBD1 as a possible D gene (5 bases). V lost 0 bases and J 4 bases, leaving 12 bases between the germline ends. Looked up from germline, CDR1 is MGHRA and CDR2 is YSYEKL. CDR3 length: 15 amino acids. The CDR3: CASSQDPGGSTEAFF. The CDR3 DNA is TGCGCCAGCAGCCAAGATCCGGGGGGGAGCACTGAAGCTTTCTTT.

This clonotype was seen a handful of times. This chain uses TRBV20-1 with TRBJ1-1; 7 bases fit TRBD1. The germline V gene encodes CDR1 DFQATT and CDR2 SNEGSKA (reference sequence). V shed 4 bases and J 0 bases; nucleotides not matched to a gene: 5. This CDR3 is 14 amino acids long. CDR3 nucleotides: TGCAGTGCTACAAAGGGGGCGATGAACACTGAAGCTTTCTTT. Encoded protein: CSATKGAMNTEAFF.

Points on this clonotype: Given a far larger clone just one base away, this is likely a sequencing read error. V gene TRBV6-1 combines with J gene TRBJ2-1; D call uncertain. V was pared by 11 bases and J by 6 bases, with 14 bases between. The CDR3 consists of 12 residues. Germline assignment: CDR1 MNHNS and CDR2 SASEGT. CDR3 protein: CAGEIFCNEQFF. For the CDR3, the DNA is TGTGCCGGAGAAATCTTCTGCAATGAGCAGTTCTTC.

This clonotype has a count of ten or more. This chain uses TRBV7-2 with TRBJ2-7, with D perhaps matching TRBD1 or TRBD2 (5 bases each). CDR1 and CDR2 from the germline V gene are SGHTA and FQGNSA. The V end was cut by 2 bases, the J end by 6 bases, with 11 bases between. The CDR3 sequence is 13 residues long. Here the CDR3 DNA reads TGTGCCAGCAGCTTATCTAGTGGGGGCGAGCAGTACTTC. Translating it yields CASSLSSGGEQYF. The full variable domain, its missing parts supplied by reference TRBV7-2 and TRBJ2-7, is GAGVSQSPSNKVTEKGKDVELRCDPISGHTALYWYRQSLGQGLEFLIYFQGNSAPDKSGLPSDRFSAERTGGSVSTLTIQRTQQEDSAVYLCASSLSSGGEQYFGPGTRLTVT.

Many counts were recorded for this clonotype. The genes are TRBV28 and TRBJ1-4; 8 bases line up with TRBD1. The junction had 8 bases not matched to a gene; V was cut back by 5 bases and J by 6 bases. Germline V gives CDR1 MDHEN, CDR2 SYDVKM. CDR3 length: 15 residues. This CDR3 is CASSALQGGDEKLFF. The CDR3 coding sequence is TGTGCCAGCAGTGCGTTACAGGGGGGAGATGAAAAACTGTTTTTT.

Many counts were recorded for this clonotype. The chain uses TRBV20-1 and TRBJ2-5, with 9 bases matching TRBD2. The junction had 11 bases not matched to a gene; V was cut back by 1 base and J by 5 bases. The CDR3 is made up of 16 amino acids. Germline CDR1 DFQATT, CDR2 SNEGSKA (reference sequence). The CDR3 DNA sequence: TGCAGTGCTAGAGTGGGTAGCGGGAGCGTTGGGGAGACCCAGTACTTC. It yields the protein CSARVGSGSVGETQYF.

This clonotype was recorded many times. The V call is TRBV7-2, the J call TRBJ2-5; D is unresolved. The germline V gene encodes CDR1 SGHTA and CDR2 FQGNSA. The CDR3 sequence is 14 residues long. Trimming removed 1 base at V and 5 bases at J, with 11 bases between. Written as DNA, the CDR3 is TGTGCCAGCAGCTTAGGGCCTAGGTTCGAGACCCAGTACTTC. It yields the protein CASSLGPRFETQYF. Drawing the rest from reference TRBV7-2 and TRBJ2-5, the complete variable domain is GAGVSQSPSNKVTEKGKDVELRCDPISGHTALYWYRQSLGQGLEFLIYFQGNSAPDKSGLPSDRFSAERTGGSVSTLTIQRTQQEDSAVYLCASSLGPRFETQYFGPGTRLLVL.

This clonotype showed up many times. V is TRBV19 and J is TRBJ2-1; no clear D. The CDR3 extends over 16 amino acids. Trimming removed 1 base from V and 2 bases from J, with 12 bases in between. Looked up from germline, CDR1 is LNHDA and CDR2 is SQIVND (reference sequence). This chain's CDR3 is CASSIGGNPPYNEQFF. The CDR3 DNA is TGTGCCAGTAGTATAGGTGGGAACCCCCCCTACAATGAGCAGTTCTTC.